What follows are 7 T cell receptor beta chains derived from one specimen sequenced in a study of blood T cell repertoires in COVID-19. Profiled with immunoSEQ multiplex PCR; TCRdb holds only in-frame clones, not every one. The data show about 200,000 clones, 65% to 90% seen once. The sequencing sample was made of peripheral blood. These receptors all come from a man aged 45-60 years with acute or convalescent COVID-19.

The sample holds one count of this clone. V usage is TRBV9 and J usage is TRBJ1-3; unclear D gene. Trimming pared 1 base from V and 0 bases from J, leaving 8 bases between. The length of the CDR3 is 15 residues. CDR1 and CDR2 from the germline V gene are SGDLS and YYNGEE. This CDR3 is CASSVSPSSGNTIYF. CDR3 DNA sequence: TGTGCCAGCAGCGTAAGTCCGAGCTCTGGAAACACCATATATTTT. The full variable domain, in which reference TRBV9 and TRBJ1-3 provide the parts outside the CDR3, is DSGVTQTPKHLITATGQRVTLRCSPRSGDLSVYWYQQSLDQGLQFLIQYYNGEERAKGNILERFSAQQFPDLHSELNLSSLELGDSALYFCASSVSPSSGNTIYFGEGSWLTVV.

This clone has just a few counts. The V and J genes are TRBV5-5 and TRBJ2-5; TRBD2 might be the D (5 bases). The ends were cut back, 1 base at V and 5 bases at J, with 18 bases in the middle. The germline V gene encodes CDR1 SGHKS and CDR2 YYEKEE (reference sequence). There are 16 residues in the CDR3. The CDR3 spells CASSLRTGSRLETQYF. Written as DNA, the CDR3 is TGTGCCAGCAGCTTGCGGACGGGATCTCGGTTGGAGACCCAGTACTTC.

This clone was seen just once. The J gene is TRBJ1-5, the V gene TRBV7-2; weak D call: TRBD1 (6 bases). The CDR3 is 13 residues long. CDR1 is SGHTA and CDR2 is FQGNSA in the germline V gene. V was shortened by 3 bases and J by 5 bases, with 8 bases between the two germline ends. The CDR3 coding sequence is TGTGCCAGCAGCTTCCACAGGGATCAGCCCCAGCATTTT. This translates into CASSFHRDQPQHF.

The chain joins TRBV5-4 to TRBJ2-5; TRBD2 matches 7 bases. J lost 2 bases, V lost 2 bases, and 6 bases had no gene match. The germline CDR1 and CDR2 sequences are SGHNT and YYREEE (reference sequence). The CDR3 has 15 amino acids. Written as DNA, the CDR3 is TGTGCCAGCAGCTTAGCCACTAGCGTTCAAGAGACCCAGTACTTC. It yields the protein CASSLATSVQETQYF.

The chain employs TRBV15 and TRBJ1-5, with D possibly TRBD1 on 6 matching bases. V dropped 5 bases and J dropped 4 bases, with 15 bases sitting between them. Looked up from germline, CDR1 is LNHNV and CDR2 is YYDKDF (reference sequence). CDR3 length: 15 residues. CDR3 nucleotides: TGTGCCACCAGCCCCGGGGGGCAGCTAAATCAGCCCCAGCATTTT. This sequence encodes CATSPGGQLNQPQHF.

The rearrangement links TRBV29-1 to TRBJ2-5; TRBD2 might be the D (6 bases). The CDR3 is 14 amino acids. Germline lookup yields CDR1 SQVTM and CDR2 ANQGSEA. The V and J ends lost 2 bases and 0 bases respectively, with 10 bases between them. CDR3 in amino acids: CSVELAGYQETQYF. The CDR3 DNA reads TGCAGCGTTGAACTTGCGGGGTACCAAGAGACCCAGTACTTC.

Written as DNA, the CDR3 is TGTGCCAGCAGCTTACGGCGGGATGTTGAAGCTTTCTTT. Encoded protein: CASSLRRDVEAFF. This chain joins TRBV11-2 and TRBJ1-1; D call uncertain. Trimming shortened V by 2 bases and J by 7 bases, and 11 bases separated the two germline ends. CDR3 length: 13 amino acids. The germline gives CDR1 SGHAT, CDR2 FQNNGV.